This T cell receptor (beta chain) derives from a study of T cells expressing NK-cell markers. Regarding this clonotype: Its antigen is undetermined.

TCRdb re-called the 5' RACE reads; one entry per CDR3 protein, DNA not given. The repertoire shows fewer than 300,000 distinct CDR3 sequences; the top ten hold around 4%. Study-wide results and caveats: For a handful of donors, these clonotypes were likewise the leading ones in the CD3+CD56-NKG2C+ fraction. Uncertainty persisted over the HCMV specificity of expanded NKG2C+ T cell clones. Top CD8+ clonotypes included the dominant CD3+CD56+NKG2C+ clonotypes in 6 or 7 donors.

The sequencing sample was made of blood T cells: a sorted CD56 or NKG2C T cell subset, CD4+ or CD8+ T cells, or bulk PBMC T cells (not recorded which). The source of this sequence is a woman aged 18 to 69 in good health.

The CDR3 loop reads CSARAGGSGGYNEQFF. The V gene is TRBV20-1, the J gene TRBJ2-1; absent DNA, TCRdb's TRBD2 call cannot be checked. In germline, CDR1 is DFQATT, CDR2 SNEGSKA (reference sequence). The CDR3 consists of 16 residues.